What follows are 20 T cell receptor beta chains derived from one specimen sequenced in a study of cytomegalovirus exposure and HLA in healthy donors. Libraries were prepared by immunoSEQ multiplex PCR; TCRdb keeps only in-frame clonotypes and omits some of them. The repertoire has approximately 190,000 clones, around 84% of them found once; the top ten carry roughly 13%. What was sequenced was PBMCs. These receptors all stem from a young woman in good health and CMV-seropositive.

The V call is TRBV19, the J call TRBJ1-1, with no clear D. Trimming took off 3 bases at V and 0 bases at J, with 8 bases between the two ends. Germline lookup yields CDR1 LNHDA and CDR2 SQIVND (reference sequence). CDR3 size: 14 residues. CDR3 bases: TGTGCCAGTAGTATGAACAACCTGAACACTGAAGCTTTCTTT. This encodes CASSMNNLNTEAFF.

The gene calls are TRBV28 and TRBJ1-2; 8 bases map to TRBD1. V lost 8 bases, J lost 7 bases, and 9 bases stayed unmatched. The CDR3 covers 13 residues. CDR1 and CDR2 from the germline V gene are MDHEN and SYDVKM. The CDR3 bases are TGTGCCAGCGGGAGACAGGGGCTTAGTGGCTACACCTTC. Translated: CASGRQGLSGYTF.

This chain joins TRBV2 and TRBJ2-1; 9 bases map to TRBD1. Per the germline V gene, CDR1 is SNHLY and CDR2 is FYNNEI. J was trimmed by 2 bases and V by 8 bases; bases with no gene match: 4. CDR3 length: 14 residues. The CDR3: CASLRDRAYNEQFF. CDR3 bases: TGTGCCAGCCTCCGGGACAGGGCCTACAATGAGCAGTTCTTC.

The CDR3 nucleotides are TGTGCCAGCAGTTGGGCTTACGAGCAGTACTTC. This gives the protein CASSWAYEQYF. The rearrangement joins TRBV6-5 to TRBJ2-7, with unresolved D. The CDR3 runs to 11 residues. Per germline, CDR1 MNHEY and CDR2 SVGAGI. V gave up 4 bases and J gave up 4 bases, with 5 bases separating them.

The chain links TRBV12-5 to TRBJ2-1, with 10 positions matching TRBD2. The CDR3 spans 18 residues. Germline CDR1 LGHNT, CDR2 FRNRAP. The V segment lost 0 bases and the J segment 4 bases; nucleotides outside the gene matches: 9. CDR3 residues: CASGLVLAGSSTYNEQFF. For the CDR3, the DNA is TGTGCTAGTGGTTTGGTACTAGCGGGGAGTTCAACGTACAATGAGCAGTTCTTC.

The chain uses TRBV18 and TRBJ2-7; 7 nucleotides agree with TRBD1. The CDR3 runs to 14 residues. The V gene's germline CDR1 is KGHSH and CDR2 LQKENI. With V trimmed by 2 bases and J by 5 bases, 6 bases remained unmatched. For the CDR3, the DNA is TGTGCCAGCTCACCAGGACAGGTTAGCGACGAGCAGTACTTC. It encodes CASSPGQVSDEQYF.

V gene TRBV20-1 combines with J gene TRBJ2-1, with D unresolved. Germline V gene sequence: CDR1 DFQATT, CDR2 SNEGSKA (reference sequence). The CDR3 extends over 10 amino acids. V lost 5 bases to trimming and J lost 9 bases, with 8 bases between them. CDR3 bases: TGCAGTGCTCTCGACTTTGAGCAGTTCTTC. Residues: CSALDFEQFF.

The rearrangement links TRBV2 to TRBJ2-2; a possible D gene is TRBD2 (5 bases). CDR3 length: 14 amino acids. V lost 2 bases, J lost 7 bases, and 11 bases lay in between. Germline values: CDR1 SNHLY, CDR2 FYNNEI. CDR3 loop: CASSERLAGGELFF. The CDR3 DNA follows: TGTGCCAGCAGTGAACGGCTAGCCGGCGGGGAGCTGTTTTTT.

CDR3 residues: CASSELGQGNQPQHF. CDR3 nucleotide sequence: TGCGCCAGCAGTGAATTGGGACAGGGAAATCAGCCCCAGCATTTT. The chain is built from TRBV10-2 and TRBJ1-5; TRBD1 agrees at 9 bases. V lost 3 bases, J lost 4 bases, and 4 bases stayed unmatched. CDR3 length: 15 amino acids. CDR1 and CDR2 (germline): WSHSY, SAAADI.

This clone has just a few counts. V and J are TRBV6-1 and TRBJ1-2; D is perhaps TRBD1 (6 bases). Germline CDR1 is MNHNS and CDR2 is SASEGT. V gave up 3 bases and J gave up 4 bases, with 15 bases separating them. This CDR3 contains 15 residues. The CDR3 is CASSDGTTDLYGYTF. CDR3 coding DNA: TGTGCCAGCAGTGACGGGACAACGGACCTCTATGGCTACACCTTC.

CDR3 DNA sequence: TGTGCTAGTGCCCCCGGACAGGCTTACAATGAGCAGTTCTTC. It yields the protein CASAPGQAYNEQFF. This chain connects TRBV12-5 to TRBJ2-1; TRBD1 aligns across 7 bases. Unmatched junction bases numbered 7, after V lost 7 bases and J lost 4 bases. This CDR3 spans 14 amino acids. Germline V CDR1 and CDR2: LGHNT, FRNRAP. Full variable domain (missing parts from reference TRBV12-5 and TRBJ2-1): DARVTQTPRHKVTEMGQEVTMRCQPILGHNTVFWYRQTMMQGLELLAYFRNRAPLDDSGMPKDRFSAEMPDATLATLKIQPSEPRDSAVYFCASAPGQAYNEQFFGPGTRLTVL.

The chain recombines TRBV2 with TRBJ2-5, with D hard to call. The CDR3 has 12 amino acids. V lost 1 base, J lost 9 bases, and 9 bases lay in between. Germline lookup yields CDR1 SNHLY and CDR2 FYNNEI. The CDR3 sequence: CASSEGLWAQYF. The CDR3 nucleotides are TGTGCCAGCAGTGAAGGACTTTGGGCCCAGTACTTC.

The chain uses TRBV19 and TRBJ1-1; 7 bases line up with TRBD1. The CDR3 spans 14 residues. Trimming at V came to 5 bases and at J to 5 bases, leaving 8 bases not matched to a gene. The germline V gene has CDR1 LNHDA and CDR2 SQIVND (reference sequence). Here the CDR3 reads CASSRRDRKTEAFF. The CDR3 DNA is TGTGCCAGTAGTCGACGGGACAGAAAAACTGAAGCTTTCTTT. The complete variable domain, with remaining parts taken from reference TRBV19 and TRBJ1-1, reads DGGITQSPKYLFRKEGQNVTLSCEQNLNHDAMYWYRQDPGQGLRLIYYSQIVNDFQKGDIAEGYSVSREKKESFPLTVTSAQKNPTAFYLCASSRRDRKTEAFFGQGTRLTVV.

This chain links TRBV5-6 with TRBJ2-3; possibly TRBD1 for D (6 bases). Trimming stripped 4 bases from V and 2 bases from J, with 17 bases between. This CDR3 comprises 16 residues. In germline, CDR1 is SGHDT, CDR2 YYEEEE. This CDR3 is CASSPLGQGITDTQYF. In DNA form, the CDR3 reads TGTGCCAGCAGCCCCCTCGGGCAGGGGATCACAGATACGCAGTATTTT.

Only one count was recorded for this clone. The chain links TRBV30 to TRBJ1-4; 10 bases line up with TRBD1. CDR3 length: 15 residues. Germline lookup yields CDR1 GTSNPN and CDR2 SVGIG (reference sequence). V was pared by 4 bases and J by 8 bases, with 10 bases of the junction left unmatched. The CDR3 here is CAWTPAGTGVEKLFF. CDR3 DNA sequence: TGTGCCTGGACCCCGGCGGGGACAGGGGTCGAAAAACTGTTTTTT.

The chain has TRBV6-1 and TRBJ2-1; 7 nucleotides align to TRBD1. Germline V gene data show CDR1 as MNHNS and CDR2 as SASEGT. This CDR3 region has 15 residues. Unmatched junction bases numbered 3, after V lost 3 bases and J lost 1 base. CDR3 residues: CASSETGSSYNEQFF. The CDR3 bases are TGTGCCAGCAGTGAGACAGGGTCATCCTACAATGAGCAGTTCTTC.

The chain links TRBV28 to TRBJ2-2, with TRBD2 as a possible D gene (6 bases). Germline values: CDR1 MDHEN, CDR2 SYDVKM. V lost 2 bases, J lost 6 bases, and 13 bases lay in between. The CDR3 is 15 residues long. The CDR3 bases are TGTGCCAGCAGTTTAGGAGGGATCAACCCCGGGGAGCTGTTTTTT. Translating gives CASSLGGINPGELFF.

CDR3 sequence reads: CASSYRRGTEAFF. The CDR3, as DNA: TGTGCCAGCAGTTACCGGCGGGGCACTGAAGCTTTCTTT. This sequence joins TRBV6-5 and TRBJ1-1; D uncertain. Germline assignment: CDR1 MNHEY and CDR2 SVGAGI. The CDR3 has 13 residues. V was shortened by 2 bases and J by 4 bases, with 8 bases between the two germline ends.

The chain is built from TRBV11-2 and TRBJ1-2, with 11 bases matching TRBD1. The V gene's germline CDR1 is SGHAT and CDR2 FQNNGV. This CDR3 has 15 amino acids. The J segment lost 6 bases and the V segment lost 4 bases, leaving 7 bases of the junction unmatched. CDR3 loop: CASSSQDRGLDGYTF. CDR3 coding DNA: TGTGCCAGCAGCTCCCAGGACAGGGGGCTAGATGGCTACACCTTC. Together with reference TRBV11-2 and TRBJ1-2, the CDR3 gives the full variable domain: EAGVAQSPRYKIIEKRQSVAFWCNPISGHATLYWYQQILGQGPKLLIQFQNNGVVDDSQLPKDRFSAERLKGVDSTLKIQPAKLEDSAVYLCASSSQDRGLDGYTFGSGTRLTVV.

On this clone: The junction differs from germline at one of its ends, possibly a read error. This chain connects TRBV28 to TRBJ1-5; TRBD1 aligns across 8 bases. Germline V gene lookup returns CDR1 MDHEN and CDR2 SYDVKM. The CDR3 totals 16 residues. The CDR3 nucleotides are TGTGCCAGCAGGCCAGGGGGGGCAGGGGGCAACCAGCCCCAGCATTTT. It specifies CASRPGGAGGNQPQHF. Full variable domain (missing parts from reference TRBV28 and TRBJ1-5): DVKVTQSSRYLVKRTGEKVFLECVQDMDHENMFWYRQDPGLGLRLIYFSYDVKMKEKGDIPEGYSVSREKKERFSLILESASTNQTSMYLCASRPGGAGGNQPQHFGDGTRLSIL.